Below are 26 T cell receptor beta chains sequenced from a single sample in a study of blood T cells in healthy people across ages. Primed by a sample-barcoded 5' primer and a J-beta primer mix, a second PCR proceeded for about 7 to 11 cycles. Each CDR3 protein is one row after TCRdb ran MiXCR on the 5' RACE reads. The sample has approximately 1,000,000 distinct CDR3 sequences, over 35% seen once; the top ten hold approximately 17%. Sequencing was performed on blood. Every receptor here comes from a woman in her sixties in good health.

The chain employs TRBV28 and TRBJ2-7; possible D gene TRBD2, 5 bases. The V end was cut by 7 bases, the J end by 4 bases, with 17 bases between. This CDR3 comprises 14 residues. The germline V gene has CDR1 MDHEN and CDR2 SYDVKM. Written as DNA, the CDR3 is TGTGCCAGCATCCCAGCCACCCCGGGGTACGAGCAGTACTTC. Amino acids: CASIPATPGYEQYF.

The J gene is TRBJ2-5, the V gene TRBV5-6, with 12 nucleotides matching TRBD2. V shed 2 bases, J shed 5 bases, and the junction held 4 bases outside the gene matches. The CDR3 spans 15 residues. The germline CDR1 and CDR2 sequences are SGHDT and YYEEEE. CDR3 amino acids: CASSFRTSGIETQYF. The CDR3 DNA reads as TGTGCCAGCAGCTTTAGGACTAGCGGGATCGAGACCCAGTACTTC.

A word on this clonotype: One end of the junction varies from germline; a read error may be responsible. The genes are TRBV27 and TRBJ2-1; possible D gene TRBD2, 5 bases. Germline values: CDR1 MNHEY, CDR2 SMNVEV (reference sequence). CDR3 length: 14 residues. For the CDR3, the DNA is TGTGCCAGCAGTGTATCCGAGGGCCGCAATGAGCAGTTCTTC. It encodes CASSVSEGRNEQFF.

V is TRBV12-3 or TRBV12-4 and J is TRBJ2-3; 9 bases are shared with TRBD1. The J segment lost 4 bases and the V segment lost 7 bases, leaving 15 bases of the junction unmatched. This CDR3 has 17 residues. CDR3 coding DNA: TGTGCCAGCAACACACAATTAAGACAGGGGGAGGCAGATACGCAGTATTTT. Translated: CASNTQLRQGEADTQYF.

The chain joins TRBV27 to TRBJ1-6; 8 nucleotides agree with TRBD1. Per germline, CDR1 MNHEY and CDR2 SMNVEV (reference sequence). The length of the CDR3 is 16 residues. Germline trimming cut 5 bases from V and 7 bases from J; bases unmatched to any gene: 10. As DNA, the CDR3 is TGTGCCAGCAGTGTTAATGATCAGGGGGCAAATTCACCCCTCCACTTT. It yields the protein CASSVNDQGANSPLHF.

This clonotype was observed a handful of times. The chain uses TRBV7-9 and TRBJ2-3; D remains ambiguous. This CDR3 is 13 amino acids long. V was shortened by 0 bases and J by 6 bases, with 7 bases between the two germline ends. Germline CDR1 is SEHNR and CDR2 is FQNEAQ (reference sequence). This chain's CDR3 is CASSLAAADTQYF. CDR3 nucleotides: TGTGCCAGCAGCTTAGCCGCGGCGGATACGCAGTATTTT.

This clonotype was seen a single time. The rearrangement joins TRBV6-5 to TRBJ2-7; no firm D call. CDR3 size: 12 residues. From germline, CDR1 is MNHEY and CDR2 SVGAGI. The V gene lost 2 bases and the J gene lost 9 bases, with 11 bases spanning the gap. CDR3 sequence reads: CASSYNRVTQYF. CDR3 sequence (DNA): TGTGCCAGCAGTTACAACCGGGTCACGCAGTACTTC.

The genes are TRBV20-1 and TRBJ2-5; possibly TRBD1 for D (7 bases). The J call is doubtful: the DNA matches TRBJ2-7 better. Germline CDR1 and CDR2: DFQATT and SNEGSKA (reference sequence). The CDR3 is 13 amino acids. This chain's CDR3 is CSADDLQGGEQYF. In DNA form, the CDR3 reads TGCAGTGCTGACGACCTCCAGGGGGGCGAGCAGTACTTC.

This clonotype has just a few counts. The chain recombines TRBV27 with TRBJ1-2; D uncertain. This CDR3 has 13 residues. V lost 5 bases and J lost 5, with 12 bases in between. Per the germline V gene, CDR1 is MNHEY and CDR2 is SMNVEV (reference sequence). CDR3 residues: CASSVDPRYGYTF. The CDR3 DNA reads TGTGCCAGCAGTGTAGATCCCCGTTATGGCTACACCTTC.

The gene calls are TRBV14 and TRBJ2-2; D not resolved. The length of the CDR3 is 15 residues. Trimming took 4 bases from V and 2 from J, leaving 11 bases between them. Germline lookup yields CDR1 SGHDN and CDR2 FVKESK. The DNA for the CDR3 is TGTGCCAGCAGCCTCGGGCAAAGCAACACCGGGGAGCTGTTTTTT. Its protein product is CASSLGQSNTGELFF.

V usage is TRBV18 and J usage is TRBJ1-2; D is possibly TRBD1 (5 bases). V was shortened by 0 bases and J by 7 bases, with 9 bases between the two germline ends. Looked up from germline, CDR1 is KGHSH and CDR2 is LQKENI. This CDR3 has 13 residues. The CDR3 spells CASSPPWGSGYTF. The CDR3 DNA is TGTGCCAGCTCACCACCGTGGGGGTCTGGCTACACCTTC.

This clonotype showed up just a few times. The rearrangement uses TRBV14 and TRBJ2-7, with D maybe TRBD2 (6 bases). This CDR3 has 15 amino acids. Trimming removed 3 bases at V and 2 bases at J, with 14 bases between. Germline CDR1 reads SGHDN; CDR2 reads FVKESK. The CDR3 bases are TGTGCCAGCAGCCATGCCGGGACTCATACCTACGAGCAGTACTTC. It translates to CASSHAGTHTYEQYF.

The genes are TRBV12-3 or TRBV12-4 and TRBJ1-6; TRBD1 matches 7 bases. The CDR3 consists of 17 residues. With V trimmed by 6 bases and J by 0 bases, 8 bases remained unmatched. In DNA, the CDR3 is TGTGCCAGCAGCCCGAGGACAGGCCTCTCCTATAATTCACCCCTCCACTTT. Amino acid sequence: CASSPRTGLSYNSPLHF.

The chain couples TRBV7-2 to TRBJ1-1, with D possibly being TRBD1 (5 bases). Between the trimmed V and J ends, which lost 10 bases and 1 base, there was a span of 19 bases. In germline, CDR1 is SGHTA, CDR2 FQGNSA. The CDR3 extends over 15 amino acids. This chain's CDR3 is CAIKPGGVGNTEAFF. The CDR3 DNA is TGTGCCATCAAGCCCGGGGGGGTGGGGAACACTGAAGCTTTCTTT.

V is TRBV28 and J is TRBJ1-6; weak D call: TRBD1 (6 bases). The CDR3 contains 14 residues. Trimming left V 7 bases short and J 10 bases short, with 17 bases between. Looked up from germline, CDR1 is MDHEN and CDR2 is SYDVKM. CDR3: CASTQGGVWSPLHF. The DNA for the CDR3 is TGTGCCAGCACCCAAGGGGGGGTATGGTCACCCCTCCACTTT. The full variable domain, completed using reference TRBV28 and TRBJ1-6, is DVKVTQSSRYLVKRTGEKVFLECVQDMDHENMFWYRQDPGLGLRLIYFSYDVKMKEKGDIPEGYSVSREKKERFSLILESASTNQTSMYLCASTQGGVWSPLHFGNGTRLTVT.

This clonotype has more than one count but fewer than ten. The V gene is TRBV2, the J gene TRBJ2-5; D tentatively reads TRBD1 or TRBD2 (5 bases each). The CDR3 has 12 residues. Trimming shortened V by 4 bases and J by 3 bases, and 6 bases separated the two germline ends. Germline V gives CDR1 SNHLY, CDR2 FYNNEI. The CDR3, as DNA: TGTGCCAGCAGTGGGGGGAAAGAGACCCAGTACTTC. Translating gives CASSGGKETQYF.

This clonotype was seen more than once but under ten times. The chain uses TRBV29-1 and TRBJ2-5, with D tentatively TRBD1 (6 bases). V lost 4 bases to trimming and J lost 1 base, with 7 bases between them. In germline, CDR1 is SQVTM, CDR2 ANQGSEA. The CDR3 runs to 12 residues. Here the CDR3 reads CSVGDTQETQYF. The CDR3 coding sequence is TGCAGCGTTGGGGACACCCAAGAGACCCAGTACTTC.

The DNA of the CDR3 is TGTGCCAGCAGCCTACGGACTAGCGGGAGTCTATCCTACAATGAGCAGTTCTTC. It codes for CASSLRTSGSLSYNEQFF. The chain has TRBV5-5 and TRBJ2-1, with TRBD2 matching 13 bases. Germline V gene data show CDR1 as SGHKS and CDR2 as YYEKEE (reference sequence). V shed 4 bases, J shed 1 base, and the junction held 8 bases outside the gene matches. The CDR3 is 18 residues long. The variable domain in full, completed from reference TRBV5-5 and TRBJ2-1, reads DAGVTQSPTHLIKTRGQQVTLRCSPISGHKSVSWYQQVLGQGPQFIFQYYEKEERGRGNFPDRFSARQFPNYSSELNVNALLLGDSALYLCASSLRTSGSLSYNEQFFGPGTRLTVL.

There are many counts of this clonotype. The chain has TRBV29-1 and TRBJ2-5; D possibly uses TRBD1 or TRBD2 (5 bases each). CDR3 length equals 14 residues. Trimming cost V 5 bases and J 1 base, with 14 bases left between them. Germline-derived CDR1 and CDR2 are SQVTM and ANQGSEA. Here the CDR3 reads CSVFPGRSQETQYF. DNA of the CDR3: TGCAGCGTTTTCCCAGGGAGAAGCCAAGAGACCCAGTACTTC.

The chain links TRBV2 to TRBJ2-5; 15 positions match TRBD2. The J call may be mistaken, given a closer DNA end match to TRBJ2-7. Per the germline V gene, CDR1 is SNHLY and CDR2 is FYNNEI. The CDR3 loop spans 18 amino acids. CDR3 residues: CASSFDGTSGRMTYEQYF. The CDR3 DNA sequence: TGTGCCAGCAGTTTCGATGGGACTAGCGGGAGGATGACCTACGAGCAGTACTTC.

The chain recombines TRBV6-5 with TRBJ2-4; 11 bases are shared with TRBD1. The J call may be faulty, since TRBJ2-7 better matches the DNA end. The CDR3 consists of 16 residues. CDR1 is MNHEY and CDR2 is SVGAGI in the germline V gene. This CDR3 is CASSFGTGGSGDEQYF. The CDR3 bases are TGTGCCAGCAGCTTCGGGACAGGGGGTTCGGGGGACGAGCAGTACTTC.

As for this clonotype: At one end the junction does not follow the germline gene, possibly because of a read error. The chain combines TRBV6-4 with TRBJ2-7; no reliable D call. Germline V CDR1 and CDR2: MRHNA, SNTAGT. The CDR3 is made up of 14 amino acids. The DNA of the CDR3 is TGTGCCAGCAGGCCAACGGTAAGCTCCTGCGAGCAGTACTTC. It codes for CASRPTVSSCEQYF.

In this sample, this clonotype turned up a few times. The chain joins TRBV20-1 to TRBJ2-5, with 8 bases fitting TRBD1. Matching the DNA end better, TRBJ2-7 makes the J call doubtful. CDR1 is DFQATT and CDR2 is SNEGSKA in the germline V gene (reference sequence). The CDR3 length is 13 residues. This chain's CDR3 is CSARDRRIYEQYF. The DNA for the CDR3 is TGCAGTGCCCGGGACAGGAGGATATACGAGCAGTACTTC.

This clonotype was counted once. The CDR3 region is CASVWAGVPNEQYF. The CDR3 DNA follows: TGTGCCAGCGTCTGGGCGGGAGTTCCCAATGAGCAGTACTTC. The V and J genes are TRBV2 and TRBJ2-5, with 7 nucleotides matching TRBD2. The V and J ends lost 8 bases and 11 bases, in that order; junction bases with no gene match: 17. CDR1 is SNHLY, CDR2 FYNNEI, per germline. This CDR3 has 14 residues.

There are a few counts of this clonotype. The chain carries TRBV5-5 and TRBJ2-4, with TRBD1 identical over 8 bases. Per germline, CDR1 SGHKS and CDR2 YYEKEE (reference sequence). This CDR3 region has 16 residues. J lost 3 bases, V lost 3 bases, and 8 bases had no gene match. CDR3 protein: CASSWWTGLDKNIQYF. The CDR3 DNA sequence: TGTGCCAGCAGCTGGTGGACAGGGCTGGACAAAAACATTCAGTACTTC.

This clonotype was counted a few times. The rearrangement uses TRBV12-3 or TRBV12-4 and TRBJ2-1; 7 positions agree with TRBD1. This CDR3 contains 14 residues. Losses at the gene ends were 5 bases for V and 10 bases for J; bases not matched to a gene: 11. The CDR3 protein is CASSPGTAWWEQFF. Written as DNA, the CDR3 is TGTGCCAGCAGTCCCGGGACAGCTTGGTGGGAGCAGTTCTTC.